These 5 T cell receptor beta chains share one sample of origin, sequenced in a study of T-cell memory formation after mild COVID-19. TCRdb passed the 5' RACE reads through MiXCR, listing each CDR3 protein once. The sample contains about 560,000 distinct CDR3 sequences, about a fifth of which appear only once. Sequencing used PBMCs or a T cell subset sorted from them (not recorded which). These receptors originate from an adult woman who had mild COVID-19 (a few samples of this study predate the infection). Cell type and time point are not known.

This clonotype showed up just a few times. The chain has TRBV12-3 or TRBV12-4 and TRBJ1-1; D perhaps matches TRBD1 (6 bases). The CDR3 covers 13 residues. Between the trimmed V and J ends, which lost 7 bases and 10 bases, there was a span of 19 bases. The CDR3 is CASTLHGGGVAFF. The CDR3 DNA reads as TGTGCCAGCACTCTTCACGGGGGGGGCGTAGCTTTCTTT.

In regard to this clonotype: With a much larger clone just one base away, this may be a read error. CDR3 sequence reads: CASSWDNYGYTF. CDR3 DNA: TGTGCCAGCAGCTGGGACAACTATGGCTACACCTTC. The chain couples TRBV6-5 to TRBJ1-2, with TRBD1 as a possible D gene (5 bases). With 6 bases removed from V and 2 bases from J, the gap between germline ends came to 7 bases. CDR3 length: 12 amino acids. CDR1 is MNHEY, CDR2 SVGAGI, per germline.

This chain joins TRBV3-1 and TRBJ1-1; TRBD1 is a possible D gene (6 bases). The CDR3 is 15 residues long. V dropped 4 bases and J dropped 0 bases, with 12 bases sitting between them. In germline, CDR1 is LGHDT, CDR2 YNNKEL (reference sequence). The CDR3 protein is CASSLHRAMNTEAFF. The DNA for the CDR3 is TGTGCCAGCAGCCTCCACAGGGCGATGAACACTGAAGCTTTCTTT.

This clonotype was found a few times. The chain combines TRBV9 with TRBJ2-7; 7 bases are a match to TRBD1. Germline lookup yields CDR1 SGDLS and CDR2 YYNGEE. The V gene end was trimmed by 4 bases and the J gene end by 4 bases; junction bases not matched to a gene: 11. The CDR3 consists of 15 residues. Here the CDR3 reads CASSPGTVGFYEQYF. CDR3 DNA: TGTGCCAGCAGCCCCGGGACAGTGGGATTTTACGAGCAGTACTTC.

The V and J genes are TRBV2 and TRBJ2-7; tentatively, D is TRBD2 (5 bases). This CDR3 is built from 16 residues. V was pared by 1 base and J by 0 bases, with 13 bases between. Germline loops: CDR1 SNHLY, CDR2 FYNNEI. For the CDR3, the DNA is TGTGCCAGCAGTGAAGGGGCTAGCTTTCGCTCCTACGAGCAGTACTTC. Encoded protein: CASSEGASFRSYEQYF. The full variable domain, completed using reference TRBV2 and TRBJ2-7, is EPEVTQTPSHQVTQMGQEVILRCVPISNHLYFYWYRQILGQKVEFLVSFYNNEISEKSEIFDDQFSVERPDGSNFTLKIRSTKLEDSAMYFCASSEGASFRSYEQYFGPGTRLTVT.